Sequencing of this T cell receptor beta chain was carried out in a study of CD8 T cells in ankylosing spondylitis. There are many counts of this clonotype. Its antigen is not identified. Study results and caveats: Reactive arthritis synovial fluid and blood were previously reported to contain some motif variants. According to the report, clones linked to the disease were significantly enriched in matched synovial fluid samples taken from ankylosing spondylitis patients.

Between the trimmed V and J ends, which lost 6 bases and 1 base, there was a span of 18 bases. The length of the CDR3 is 16 residues. Generation of TCR beta libraries employed quantitative 5'-RACE incorporating molecular barcodes. TCRdb re-called the 5' RACE reads with MiXCR, one entry per CDR3 protein. The data show some 240,000 distinct CDR3 sequences, with around 25% seen just once and over 0.55% held by the top ten. V is TRBV12-3 or TRBV12-4 and J is TRBJ1-1; TRBD1 is a possible D gene (5 bases). The sample consisted of blood, either unsorted or a sorted T cell fraction (not recorded which). The receptor was isolated from a male donor with ankylosing spondylitis or in good health (not recorded which). The CDR3 DNA reads as TGTGCCAGCAGCATATCCGCTGGGGGACCGAACACTGAAGCTTTCTTT. This gives the protein CASSISAGGPNTEAFF.